A single sample is the source of the 22 T cell receptor beta chains below, sequenced in a study of beta chain features in type 1 diabetes. Expressed TCRB transcripts were sequenced, since all the RNA that had been isolated was reverse transcribed. Produced via immunoSEQ multiplex PCR; TCRdb's table is partial and in-frame only. The table lists about 140,000 clones, around a tenth of them singletons, with approximately 0.65% in the top ten. The source material was central memory CD4+ T cells from blood. The source is a middle-aged woman in good health.

This clone appeared a few times. CDR3 nucleotides: TGTGCCAGCAGCGTAGACAGTGCCGAGCAGTACTTC. Translating gives CASSVDSAEQYF. This chain uses TRBV9 with TRBJ2-7; D not resolved. V dropped 0 bases and J dropped 6 bases, with 7 bases sitting between them. This CDR3 comprises 12 residues. The germline V gene has CDR1 SGDLS and CDR2 YYNGEE. Full variable domain (missing parts from reference TRBV9 and TRBJ2-7): DSGVTQTPKHLITATGQRVTLRCSPRSGDLSVYWYQQSLDQGLQFLIQYYNGEERAKGNILERFSAQQFPDLHSELNLSSLELGDSALYFCASSVDSAEQYFGPGTRLTVT.

This clone was observed many times. This sequence joins TRBV4-1 and TRBJ2-3; D remains unclear. With 4 bases removed from V and 6 bases from J, the gap between germline ends came to 5 bases. There are 11 residues in the CDR3. Germline-derived CDR1 and CDR2 are MGHRA and YSYEKL. The CDR3 protein is CASSLEDTQYF. The CDR3, as DNA: TGCGCCAGCAGCCTCGAGGATACGCAGTATTTT.

The table lists this clone with many counts. The rearrangement links TRBV5-6 to TRBJ1-2; D is possibly TRBD1 (6 bases). The germline V gene has CDR1 SGHDT and CDR2 YYEEEE. V was clipped by 0 bases and J by 9 bases, with 18 bases between them. This CDR3 has 15 residues. CDR3 bases: TGTGCCAGCAGCTTGGTTTCACGGGGGGCGCGAAGCTACACCTTC. This encodes CASSLVSRGARSYTF. Full variable domain (missing parts from reference TRBV5-6 and TRBJ1-2): DAGVTQSPTHLIKTRGQQVTLRCSPKSGHDTVSWYQQALGQGPQFIFQYYEEEERQRGNFPDRFSGHQFPNYSSELNVNALLLGDSALYLCASSLVSRGARSYTFGSGTRLTVV.

This clone has more than one count but fewer than ten. The chain combines TRBV2 with TRBJ2-2, with D possibly matching TRBD1 (6 bases). V lost 4 bases to trimming and J lost 7 bases, with 16 bases between them. The CDR3 sequence is 15 residues long. The V gene's germline CDR1 is SNHLY and CDR2 FYNNEI. The CDR3 DNA reads as TGTGCCAGCAGTGTGGAAGGGACAAGGAACGGGGAGCTGTTTTTT. It translates to CASSVEGTRNGELFF.

The chain joins TRBV2 to TRBJ2-2, with D maybe TRBD2 (5 bases). Trimming left V 8 bases short and J 4 bases short, with 20 bases between. This CDR3 is built from 16 residues. Germline CDR1 and CDR2: SNHLY and FYNNEI. In DNA form, the CDR3 reads TGTGCCAGCTCCCCCAATGGAGGAGGCCCCACCGGGGAGCTGTTTTTT. This gives the protein CASSPNGGGPTGELFF.

This chain uses TRBV9 with TRBJ2-7; 8 bases line up with TRBD1. Unmatched junction bases numbered 9, after V lost 4 bases and J lost 3 bases. The CDR3 is made up of 15 amino acids. The germline CDR1 and CDR2 sequences are SGDLS and YYNGEE. The CDR3 reads CASSPGTGTLYEQYF. The CDR3 DNA follows: TGTGCCAGCAGCCCCGGGACAGGCACACTCTACGAGCAGTACTTC. The variable domain in full, completed from reference TRBV9 and TRBJ2-7, reads DSGVTQTPKHLITATGQRVTLRCSPRSGDLSVYWYQQSLDQGLQFLIQYYNGEERAKGNILERFSAQQFPDLHSELNLSSLELGDSALYFCASSPGTGTLYEQYFGPGTRLTVT.

V is TRBV11-1 and J is TRBJ2-3, with 7 bases that match TRBD2. Germline V lookup: CDR1 SGHAT, CDR2 FQDESV (reference sequence). The CDR3 contains 15 residues. J lost 1 base, V lost 1 base, and 2 bases had no gene match. CDR3 bases: TGTGCCAGCAGCTTAGGCGGGGGAGGCACAGATACGCAGTATTTT. Its translation is CASSLGGGGTDTQYF.

The table lists this clone with a few counts. The V gene is TRBV6-4, the J gene TRBJ1-2, with no clear D. V lost 4 bases and J 7 bases, leaving 7 bases between the germline ends. Per the germline V gene, CDR1 is MRHNA and CDR2 is SNTAGT. This CDR3 contains 11 residues. The CDR3 spells CASSAGSGYTF. The CDR3 DNA sequence: TGTGCCAGCAGTGCCGGGTCTGGCTACACCTTC.

The CDR3 region has the DNA TGTGCCAGCGCCCCCTCAGGACTTTACACTGAAGCTTTCTTT. Translating it yields CASAPSGLYTEAFF. This chain connects TRBV25-1 to TRBJ1-1, with unresolved D. In germline, CDR1 is MGHDK, CDR2 SYGVNS. The V end lost 8 bases, the J end lost 3 bases, and 16 bases lay between the germline ends. The CDR3 length is 14 residues. Variable domain in full (rest from reference TRBV25-1 and TRBJ1-1): EADIYQTPRYLVIGTGKKITLECSQTMGHDKMYWYQQDPGMELHLIHYSYGVNSTEKGDLSSESTVSRIRTEHFPLTLESARPSHTSQYLCASAPSGLYTEAFFGQGTRLTVV.

This chain links TRBV7-6 with TRBJ1-1; the D gene is possibly TRBD1 (6 bases). The CDR3 sequence is 13 residues long. CDR1 SGHVS and CDR2 FNYEAQ come from the germline V gene. The V end lost 2 bases, the J end lost 3 bases, and 7 bases lay between the germline ends. For the CDR3, the DNA is TGTGCCAGCAGCTTAAACAGGGACACTGAAGCTTTCTTT. Its protein is CASSLNRDTEAFF. The entire variable domain, with the rest obtained from reference TRBV7-6 and TRBJ1-1, is as follows: GAGVSQSPRYKVTKRGQDVALRCDPISGHVSLYWYRQALGQGPEFLTYFNYEAQQDKSGLPNDRFSAERPEGSISTLTIQRTEQRDSAMYRCASSLNRDTEAFFGQGTRLTVV.

There are a few counts of this clone. The chain combines TRBV7-2 with TRBJ2-1; 7 bases align to TRBD1. Germline V lookup: CDR1 SGHTA, CDR2 FQGNSA. V lost 5 bases and J lost 15; bases outside the gene matches: 10. The CDR3 loop spans 12 amino acids. CDR3 bases: TGTGCCAGCAGCACCCGACAGGGAAAGGGGTTCTTC. As protein: CASSTRQGKGFF.

The table lists this clone with a few counts. The chain carries TRBV19 and TRBJ1-2; weak D call: TRBD1 (6 bases). Trimming cost V 7 bases and J 3 bases, with 12 bases left between them. Germline assignment: CDR1 LNHDA and CDR2 SQIVND (reference sequence). This CDR3 is built from 13 residues. CDR3 nucleotides: TGTGCCAGTACCCGACAGGCGTACTATGGCTACACCTTC. Its translation: CASTRQAYYGYTF.

This chain connects TRBV4-1 to TRBJ2-3, with D possibly matching TRBD2 (5 bases). The V gene lost 2 bases and the J gene lost 4 bases, with 16 bases spanning the gap. The germline CDR1 and CDR2 sequences are MGHRA and YSYEKL. The CDR3 extends over 16 amino acids. CDR3 coding DNA: TGCGCCAGCAGCCAACCAGGACTGGCAACTTCAGATACGCAGTATTTT. Translation: CASSQPGLATSDTQYF.

This clone was counted at least ten times. This chain links TRBV11-2 with TRBJ1-5; TRBD1 aligns across 7 bases. The CDR3 is 13 amino acids. CDR1 and CDR2 (germline): SGHAT, FQNNGV. Trimming removed 5 bases from V and 4 bases from J; junction bases left unmatched: 2. CDR3 region: CASSRGQNQPQHF. The CDR3 nucleotides read TGTGCCAGCAGCCGGGGACAGAATCAGCCCCAGCATTTT.

The chain uses TRBV9 and TRBJ2-5; 9 bases match TRBD2. CDR3 size: 17 residues. V shed 0 bases, J shed 5 bases, and the junction held 11 bases outside the gene matches. Germline assignment: CDR1 SGDLS and CDR2 YYNGEE. The CDR3 nucleotides read TGTGCCAGCAGCGTAGACCCTAGCGGGGTGACAAAGGAGACCCAGTACTTC. This codes for CASSVDPSGVTKETQYF.

For this clone: An end of the junction does not agree with germline; a read error may underlie this. The V and J genes are TRBV18 and TRBJ2-5; 7 nucleotides line up with TRBD1. CDR3 length: 13 amino acids. Germline CDR1 reads KGHSH; CDR2 reads LQKENI. CDR3 DNA: TGTGCCAGCTCACCGGAAGGACAGGTCACACAGGACTTC. It yields the protein CASSPEGQVTQDF.

This chain links TRBV6-4 with TRBJ1-2; tentative D call: TRBD1 (6 bases). The CDR3 is 13 residues long. Trimming stripped 4 bases from V and 4 bases from J, with 10 bases between. In germline, CDR1 is MRHNA, CDR2 SNTAGT. CDR3 sequence reads: CASSGNRAYGYTF. DNA of the CDR3: TGTGCCAGCAGTGGGAACAGGGCCTATGGCTACACCTTC.

The sample holds many counts of this clone. The chain couples TRBV4-3 to TRBJ2-6, with D hard to call. Germline V gene data show CDR1 as LGHNA and CDR2 as YSLEER. CDR3 length: 17 residues. Trimming left V 0 bases short and J 0 bases short, with 9 bases between. The CDR3 reads CASSQELSISGANVLTF. CDR3 coding DNA: TGCGCCAGCAGCCAAGAGCTAAGTATCTCTGGGGCCAACGTCCTGACTTTC.

This clone appeared many times. The J gene is TRBJ1-1, the V gene TRBV29-1; 8 bases line up with TRBD1. Trimming took 7 bases from V and 7 from J; bases not matched to a gene: 8. CDR1 and CDR2 (germline): SQVTM, ANQGSEA. The CDR3 loop spans 12 amino acids. In nucleotides, the CDR3 is TGCAGCGCCGAAACAGGGGGTAATGAAGCTTTCTTT. It encodes CSAETGGNEAFF.

This clone has more than one count but fewer than ten. This rearrangement joins TRBV6-1 to TRBJ1-5; 7 bases fit TRBD1. The V segment lost 4 bases and the J segment 5 bases; nucleotides outside the gene matches: 11. CDR3 length equals 16 residues. The germline gives CDR1 MNHNS, CDR2 SASEGT. The CDR3 spells CASSGTTGKVDQPQHF. The CDR3, as DNA: TGTGCCAGCAGTGGGACGACAGGGAAAGTAGATCAGCCCCAGCATTTT.

This clone came up a few times. The chain carries TRBV5-4 and TRBJ2-2; no clear D gene. Trimming pared 4 bases from V and 7 bases from J, leaving 5 bases between. The CDR3 covers 11 residues. Germline CDR1 SGHNT, CDR2 YYREEE (reference sequence). CDR3 sequence: CASSRFGELFF. The CDR3 DNA follows: TGTGCCAGCAGCCGGTTCGGGGAGCTGTTTTTT.

This rearrangement joins TRBV5-4 to TRBJ2-5; possible D gene TRBD2, 6 bases. Germline assignment: CDR1 SGHNT and CDR2 YYREEE (reference sequence). CDR3 length equals 14 residues. V was pared by 4 bases and J by 2 bases, with 12 bases between. The CDR3 DNA is TGTGCCAGCAGCGCGGGGACGAGGCAAGAGACCCAGTACTTC. As protein: CASSAGTRQETQYF.